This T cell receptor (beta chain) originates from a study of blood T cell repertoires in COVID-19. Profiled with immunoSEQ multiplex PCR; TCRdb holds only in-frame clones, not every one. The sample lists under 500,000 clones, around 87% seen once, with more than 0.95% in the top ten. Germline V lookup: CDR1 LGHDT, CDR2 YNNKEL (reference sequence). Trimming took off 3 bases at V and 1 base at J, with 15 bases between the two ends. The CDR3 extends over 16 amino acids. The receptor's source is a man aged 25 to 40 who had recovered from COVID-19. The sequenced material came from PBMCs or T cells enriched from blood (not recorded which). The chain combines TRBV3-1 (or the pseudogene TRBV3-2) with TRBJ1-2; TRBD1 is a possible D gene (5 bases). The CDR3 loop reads CASSHGGVEGNYGYTF. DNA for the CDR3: TGTGCCAGCAGCCACGGAGGGGTGGAAGGTAACTATGGCTACACCTTC.